At least ten counts were recorded for the clone carrying this TCR beta chain. Time point defined: patch test 1, 2 weeks after DPC sensitization. Documented treatment: therapeutic diphenylcyclopropenone sensitization with weekly scalp DPC. TCRdb reanalysed the RACE reads using MiXCR and keeps one entry per CDR3 protein. The sample lists just under 350,000 distinct CDR3 sequences; around 7% were seen once. This entry comes from a study of human T cells and chemical hapten exposure. The CDR3 sequence is 13 residues long. Trimming removed 5 bases from V and 3 bases from J, with 11 bases in between. Per the germline V gene, CDR1 is LGHNA and CDR2 is YNFKEQ.

Sequencing used whole blood, obtained in connection with sensitization to the hapten diphenylcyclopropenone (DPC). The V gene is TRBV4-2, the J gene TRBJ2-7; no definite D call. This TCR was recovered from a woman between 18 and 30 years old with alopecia areata. Some clones in this sample may be carry-over from other donors' samples. The CDR3 spells CASSDGAYYEQYF. In DNA form, the CDR3 reads TGTGCCAGCAGCGACGGAGCCTACTACGAGCAGTACTTC.